Listed below are T cell receptor beta chains from one sample, sequenced in a study of blood T cell repertoires in COVID-19. Assay used: immunoSEQ multiplex PCR; TCRdb lists only in-frame clones, some missing. The repertoire has about 210,000 clones, about 91% of them found once; the top ten carry approximately 1.2%. Sequenced sample: peripheral blood. These receptors all stem from a man in his thirties or forties with acute or convalescent COVID-19. Both conserved end residues are part of each CDR3. The D gene is left open where the match is weak. Clone size, where shown, is once, few, many, or a class for clones that have expanded.

>TRBJ1-1|NA|NA|TRBV30
CAWSWQMNTEAFF
TGTGCCTGGAGCTGGCAGATGAACACTGAAGCTTTCTTT
>TRBJ2-1|NA|NA|TRBV19
CASSIVGGEYNEQFF
TGTGCCAGTAGTATCGTAGGGGGTGAGTACAATGAGCAGTTCTTC
>TRBJ2-3|TRBD2|NA|TRBV28
CASSGVAGPSDTQYF
TGTGCCAGCAGCGGGGTAGCGGGACCTTCAGATACGCAGTATTTT
>TRBJ2-2|NA|NA|TRBV5-1
CASSLVGRTGELFF
TGCGCCAGCAGCTTGGTGGGGAGGACCGGGGAGCTGTTTTTT
>TRBJ2-2|NA|NA|TRBV14
CASSPFPQGAATGELFF
TGTGCCAGCAGCCCTTTCCCCCAGGGTGCGGCCACCGGGGAGCTGTTTTTT
>TRBJ1-4|NA|NA|TRBV6-5
CASSYGQGREKLFF
TGTGCCAGCAGTTACGGGCAGGGCAGGGAAAAACTGTTTTTT
>TRBJ2-7|NA|NA|TRBV5-1
CASSSQGGSSYEQYF
TGCGCCAGCTCGAGTCAGGGGGGCAGCTCCTACGAGCAGTACTTC
>TRBJ1-2|NA|NA|TRBV11-2
CASSPSGVYGYTF
TGTGCCAGCAGCCCCAGTGGTGTGTATGGCTACACCTTC
>TRBJ1-2|NA|NA|TRBV12-3/TRBV12-4
CASTRGRSYGYTF
TGTGCCAGCACCAGGGGCCGGTCCTATGGCTACACCTTC
>TRBJ2-2|NA|NA|TRBV30
CAWSVQGFGELFF
TGTGCCTGGAGTGTCCAGGGGTTCGGGGAGCTGTTTTTT
>TRBJ2-3|NA|once|TRBV12-3/TRBV12-4
CASSLSYQDTQYF
TGTGCCAGCAGCCTCTCATATCAGGATACGCAGTATTTT
>TRBJ2-1|NA|NA|TRBV18
CASSKSRGDSYNEQFF
TGTGCCAGCTCAAAGTCCCGCGGGGACTCCTACAATGAGCAGTTCTTC
>TRBJ2-7|TRBD1|NA|TRBV4-2
CASSQPGSGTGPREQYF
TGTGCCAGCAGCCAACCCGGCTCCGGGACAGGGCCTAGGGAGCAGTACTTC
>TRBJ2-2|NA|NA|TRBV27
CASGGSGTGELFF
TGTGCCAGCGGGGGGTCCGGGACCGGGGAGCTGTTTTTT
>TRBJ2-7|TRBD2|NA|TRBV5-1
CASRAFLAGVGEQYF
TGCGCCAGCCGGGCCTTTTTAGCGGGAGTTGGCGAGCAGTACTTC
>TRBJ2-3|NA|once|TRBV4-1
CASSPPDTSTKYF
TGCGCCAGCAGCCCCCCCGACACTAGCACAAAGTATTTT
>TRBJ1-3|NA|NA|TRBV7-6
CASSPGSGNTIYF
TGTGCCAGCAGCCCAGGGTCTGGAAACACCATATATTTT
>TRBJ1-1|TRBD1|NA|TRBV7-6
CASSLGTGRAFF
TGTGCCAGCAGCTTAGGGACAGGGCGAGCTTTCTTT
>TRBJ2-2|TRBD2|NA|TRBV30
CAWSGFTSGSGELFF
TGTGCCTGGAGTGGGTTTACTAGCGGGAGCGGGGAGCTGTTTTTT
>TRBJ1-6|NA|NA|TRBV28
CASNSGSSPLHF
TGTGCCAGCAATTCAGGGTCTTCACCCCTCCACTTT
>TRBJ1-1|NA|NA|TRBV12-3/TRBV12-4
CASSSGWTEAFF
TGTGCCAGCAGCTCCGGGTGGACTGAAGCTTTCTTT
>TRBJ2-3|TRBD2|few|TRBV24-1
CATSQRLADTQYF
TGTGCCACCAGTCAGAGACTAGCGGATACGCAGTATTTT
>TRBJ2-2|NA|NA|TRBV5-1
CASSLVVTGELFF
TGCGCCAGCAGCTTGGTCGTCACCGGGGAGCTGTTTTTT
>TRBJ2-7|TRBD2|few|TRBV5-1
CASSVAGGPYEQYF
TGCGCCAGCAGCGTAGCGGGAGGGCCCTACGAGCAGTACTTC
>TRBJ2-7|NA|NA|TRBV29-1
CSADLVGEQYF
TGCAGCGCGGACCTAGTAGGCGAGCAGTACTTC
>TRBJ2-7|TRBD1|NA|TRBV28
CASSPPGQSYEQYF
TGTGCCAGCAGTCCACCGGGACAGTCCTACGAGCAGTACTTC
>TRBJ1-2|NA|NA|TRBV27
CASSSAVKESYGYTF
TGTGCCAGCAGTTCGGCCGTAAAGGAGTCCTATGGCTACACCTTC
>TRBJ2-2|TRBD2|NA|TRBV19
CASSIRTSGGENTGELFF
TGTGCCAGTAGTATCCGAACTAGCGGGGGGGAGAACACCGGGGAGCTGTTTTTT
>TRBJ2-7|NA|NA|TRBV10-2
CASSRGWSYEQYF
TGCGCCAGCAGTCGAGGCTGGTCCTACGAGCAGTACTTC
>TRBJ1-1|NA|NA|TRBV4-2
CASSQDLRDGEAFF
TGTGCCAGCAGCCAAGATCTGCGGGACGGAGAAGCTTTCTTT
>TRBJ2-5|NA|NA|TRBV28
CASSLLLASETQYF
TGTGCCAGCAGTTTATTACTAGCATCAGAGACCCAGTACTTC
>TRBJ1-1|TRBD1|NA|TRBV3-1/TRBV3-2
CASRATGGEAFF
TGTGCCAGCAGGGCCACAGGGGGTGAAGCTTTCTTT
>TRBJ2-3|TRBD2|NA|TRBV10-2
CASSENPTSGEYTDTQYF
TGCGCCAGCAGCGAAAATCCGACTAGCGGGGAATACACAGATACGCAGTATTTT
>TRBJ1-2|NA|NA|TRBV28
CASSSPSTDTSYGYTF
TGTGCCAGCAGTTCCCCCTCGACAGACACGTCCTATGGCTACACCTTC
>TRBJ2-1|TRBD2|NA|TRBV19
CASSMIAGGPYNEQFF
TGTGCCAGTAGTATGATAGCGGGGGGGCCTTACAATGAGCAGTTCTTC
>TRBJ2-3|TRBD1|NA|TRBV2
CASISSGTGDTDTQYF
TGTGCCAGCATTTCGAGTGGGACAGGGGACACAGATACGCAGTATTTT
>TRBJ1-5|TRBD1|NA|TRBV4-1
CASSQDGAGGQPQHF
TGCGCCAGCAGCCAAGATGGGGCAGGGGGCCAGCCCCAGCATTTT
>TRBJ2-2|NA|NA|TRBV24-1
CATSDWGRSNTGELFF
TGTGCCACCAGTGATTGGGGCAGGTCGAACACCGGGGAGCTGTTTTTT
>TRBJ2-7|TRBD2|NA|TRBV10-3
CAISEPQRGYPAGTYEQYF
TGTGCCATCAGTGAGCCCCAAAGGGGATACCCAGCGGGGACCTACGAGCAGTACTTC
>TRBJ2-3|NA|once|TRBV29-1
CSVEKLADTQYF
TGCAGCGTGGAGAAACTAGCAGATACGCAGTATTTT
>TRBJ2-1|TRBD2|NA|TRBV5-1
CASSLSAGLAGLRGEQFF
TGCGCCAGCAGCTTGTCTGCTGGACTAGCGGGCCTTCGCGGGGAGCAGTTCTTC
>TRBJ1-1|TRBD1|NA|TRBV7-3
CASSPTGQGTTEAFF
TGTGCCAGCAGCCCAACGGGACAGGGGACCACTGAAGCTTTCTTT
>TRBJ2-5|TRBD2|NA|TRBV5-1
CASSPPLAGLTGETQYF
TGCGCCAGCAGCCCTCCCCTAGCGGGGCTGACCGGGGAGACCCAGTACTTC
>TRBJ2-1|TRBD1|NA|TRBV19
CASSIRSGTGMDEQFF
TGTGCCAGTAGTATAAGGTCCGGGACAGGGATGGATGAGCAGTTCTTC
>TRBJ2-3|NA|NA|TRBV3-1/TRBV3-2
CASSQGRAGWADTQYF
TGTGCCAGCAGCCAAGGACGGGCGGGCTGGGCAGATACGCAGTATTTT
>TRBJ2-7|TRBD2|NA|TRBV4-1
CASSQVGGRKREAPYEQYF
TGCGCCAGCAGCCAAGTTGGGGGTCGGAAGCGGGAGGCCCCCTACGAGCAGTACTTC
>TRBJ1-4|NA|NA|TRBV6-5
CASRHGLNEKLFF
TGTGCCAGCAGGCACGGACTAAATGAAAAACTGTTTTTT
>TRBJ2-1|TRBD2|NA|TRBV7-3
CASSPVAGAAYNEQFF
TGTGCCAGCAGCCCCGTAGCGGGAGCCGCCTACAATGAGCAGTTCTTC
>TRBJ1-2|TRBD1|NA|TRBV7-3
CASSALLLLDRGRYGYTF
TGTGCCAGCAGCGCCTTACTCCTCCTCGACAGGGGAAGGTATGGCTACACCTTC
>TRBJ2-2|TRBD1|NA|TRBV27
CASSLLGGGSFYTGELFF
TGTGCCAGCAGTTTGTTAGGGGGCGGATCTTTCTACACCGGGGAGCTGTTTTTT
>TRBJ2-1|TRBD1|NA|TRBV28
CASKLQGANGEQFF
TGTGCCAGCAAACTACAGGGGGCTAACGGTGAGCAGTTCTTC
>TRBJ2-2|NA|NA|TRBV28
CASSLYISTGELFF
TGTGCCAGCAGTTTATACATATCCACCGGGGAGCTGTTTTTT
>TRBJ2-1|TRBD1|NA|TRBV18
CASSPRTGQYEQFF
TGTGCCAGCTCACCGCGGACAGGGCAGTATGAGCAGTTCTTC
>TRBJ2-1|NA|NA|TRBV5-4
CASSSPTGINEQFF
TGTGCCAGCAGCTCACCAACAGGGATAAATGAGCAGTTCTTC
>TRBJ2-5|TRBD2|NA|TRBV6-5
CASSRGGVGQETQYF
TGTGCCAGCAGCCGTGGGGGGGTGGGGCAAGAGACCCAGTACTTC
>TRBJ2-2|TRBD2|NA|TRBV7-3
CASSLSRAGGITGELFF
TGTGCCAGCAGCTTAAGTCGCGCGGGAGGGATCACCGGGGAGCTGTTTTTT
>TRBJ2-7|NA|NA|TRBV4-1
CASSQAPLHEQYF
TGCGCCAGCAGCCAAGCCCCCCTCCACGAGCAGTACTTC
>TRBJ1-2|NA|NA|TRBV28
CASSLALSGYGYTF
TGTGCCAGCAGTCTCGCCCTCTCGGGGTATGGCTACACCTTC